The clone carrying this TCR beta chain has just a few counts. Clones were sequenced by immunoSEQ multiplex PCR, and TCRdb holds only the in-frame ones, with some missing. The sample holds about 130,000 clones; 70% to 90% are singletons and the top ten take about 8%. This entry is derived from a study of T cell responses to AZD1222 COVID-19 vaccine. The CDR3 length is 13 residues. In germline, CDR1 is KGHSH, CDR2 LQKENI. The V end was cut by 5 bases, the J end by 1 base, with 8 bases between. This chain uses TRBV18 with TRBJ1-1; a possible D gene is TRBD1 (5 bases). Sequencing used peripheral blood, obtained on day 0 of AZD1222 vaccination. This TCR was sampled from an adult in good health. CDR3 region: CASSTTANTEAFF. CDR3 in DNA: TGTGCCAGCTCAACGACAGCGAACACTGAAGCTTTCTTT. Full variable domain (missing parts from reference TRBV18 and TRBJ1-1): NAGVMQNPRHLVRRRGQEARLRCSPMKGHSHVYWYRQLPEEGLKFMVYLQKENIIDESGMPKERFSAEFPKEGPSILRIQQVVRGDSAAYFCASSTTANTEAFFGQGTRLTVV.